Listed below are T cell receptor beta chains from one sample, sequenced in a study of cytomegalovirus exposure and HLA in healthy donors. Sequencing was performed with immunoSEQ multiplex PCR; in TCRdb, only in-frame clones are kept and a portion is missing. The sample records 70,000 to 95,000 clones, around 79% being singletons. Material: PBMCs. The receptors come from a woman aged 40 to 50 in good health and CMV-seropositive. Both conserved end residues are part of each CDR3. A D gene is named only where the DNA matches it firmly. Clone size is not always given. Where it is, it says once, few, many or a class for expanded clones.

TGTGCCAGCAGCTTAAACGGACAGATAGAAACTGAAGCTTTCTTT	CASSLNGQIETEAFF	NA	TRBJ1-1	NA	TRBV7-3
TGTGCCAGCAGCGGCAGAGACAGCTACGAGCAGTACTTC	CASSGRDSYEQYF	NA	TRBJ2-7	NA	TRBV7-9
TGTGCCAGCAGTTTATTGAGAACTGGGGCCAACGTCCTGACTTTC	CASSLLRTGANVLTF	NA	TRBJ2-6	NA	TRBV28
TGTGCCAGTAGTATCTCAGGGGGTGAACAGCCCCAGCATTTT	CASSISGGEQPQHF	NA	TRBJ1-5	TRBD1	TRBV19
TGCGCCAGCAGCCTTGCTAGCGGATCTAGCACAGATACGCAGTATTTT	CASSLASGSSTDTQYF	NA	TRBJ2-3	TRBD2	TRBV4-3
TGTGCCAGCAGTGAATCAGGCCAGAAAAACATTCAGTACTTC	CASSESGQKNIQYF	NA	TRBJ2-4	NA	TRBV6-1
TGTGCCAGCAGCTTGGGTAGCCTAGCGGGCACTAAGGAGCAGTACTTC	CASSLGSLAGTKEQYF	NA	TRBJ2-7	TRBD2	TRBV5-4
TGTGCCAGCAGCCTGACAGGTCTTGGCTACACCTTC	CASSLTGLGYTF	NA	TRBJ1-2	NA	TRBV5-4
TGTGCCAGCAGCGGCCGGGACTGGGCCTCCGAGCAGTACTTC	CASSGRDWASEQYF	NA	TRBJ2-7	NA	TRBV9
TGTGCCAGCAGCTTTAGGGGACAGGCGACCTACGAGCAGTACTTC	CASSFRGQATYEQYF	NA	TRBJ2-7	TRBD1	TRBV5-8
TGTGCCAGCCACCCCCGGGACAGGGGGGAGGATGGCTACACCTTC	CASHPRDRGEDGYTF	few	TRBJ1-2	TRBD1	TRBV2
TGTGCTAGTGGTCCCACAGGGATGAACTATGGCTACACCTTC	CASGPTGMNYGYTF	NA	TRBJ1-2	NA	TRBV12-5
TGTGCCAGCTCACCAAGGCTAGCGGGGGGTGCAGATACGCAGTATTTT	CASSPRLAGGADTQYF	NA	TRBJ2-3	TRBD2	TRBV18
TGTGCCAGCAGTCAGGACAGGCCGGGTGAGCAGTACTTC	CASSQDRPGEQYF	NA	TRBJ2-5	TRBD1	TRBV6-1
TGTGCCAGCAGCTTGATCCCGCGGGAAAGTGACACGGACGAGCAGTACTTC	CASSLIPRESDTDEQYF	NA	TRBJ2-7	NA	TRBV5-5
TGTGCCAGCAGCCTCCGGGACAGGGGGAATCAGCCCCAGCATTTT	CASSLRDRGNQPQHF	NA	TRBJ1-5	TRBD1	TRBV2
TGTGCCAGCAGCGCACTAGCGGGAAGGTCCGGGGAGCTGTTTTTT	CASSALAGRSGELFF	NA	TRBJ2-2	TRBD2	TRBV9
TGTGCCAGCAGCCCAGACACTTATGGCTACACCTTC	CASSPDTYGYTF	NA	TRBJ1-2	NA	TRBV7-9
TGCGCCAGCAGCCAAGGACTAGCGGGAAAGTACGAGCAGTACTTC	CASSQGLAGKYEQYF	NA	TRBJ2-7	TRBD2	TRBV4-3
TGTGCCAGCAGCGATGCTTTGGACAGGATTAATCAGCCCCAGCATTTT	CASSDALDRINQPQHF	once	TRBJ1-5	TRBD1	TRBV7-9
TGTGCCAGCAGCGTTTTGGGGACAGTTAATCAGCCCCAGCATTTT	CASSVLGTVNQPQHF	NA	TRBJ1-5	TRBD1	TRBV7-8
TGTGCCAGCAGCCCCGACAGGGGGCCCAACAATGAGCAGTTCTTC	CASSPDRGPNNEQFF	NA	TRBJ2-1	TRBD1	TRBV27
TGTGCCAGCAGCCCCGGGGGTCCGGAAAACACCATATATTTT	CASSPGGPENTIYF	NA	TRBJ1-3	NA	TRBV4-2
TGTGCCAGCAGCTTAATTGGCGGCGGGGGAGAGACCCAGTACTTC	CASSLIGGGGETQYF	NA	TRBJ2-5	TRBD2	TRBV7-3
TGTGCCAGCAGCTCGGGACTAGCTGGCGACGAGCAGTACTTC	CASSSGLAGDEQYF	NA	TRBJ2-7	TRBD2	TRBV7-2
TGTGCCAGCAGCCAGACTCTGGGCGGGACCGAGCAGTACTTC	CASSQTLGGTEQYF	NA	TRBJ2-7	NA	TRBV14
TGTGCCAGCGCAAACACGAGGGGCAATCAGCCCCAGCATTTT	CASANTRGNQPQHF	NA	TRBJ1-5	NA	TRBV6-5
TGTGCTAGTGGTACACTCCCAGGGGAAGGATCAGGCTACACCTTC	CASGTLPGEGSGYTF	NA	TRBJ1-2	NA	TRBV12-5
TGTGCCACCAAACACTTTCACGGGACAGAAAATGAAAAACTGTTTTTT	CATKHFHGTENEKLFF	NA	TRBJ1-4	TRBD1	TRBV5-6
TGTGCCAGCAGTTTCCGGGACACCAATCAGCCCCAGCATTTT	CASSFRDTNQPQHF	NA	TRBJ1-5	NA	TRBV27
TGTGCCACCAGCAGAGTGGGACAGGAAAACATTCAGTACTTC	CATSRVGQENIQYF	NA	TRBJ2-4	TRBD1	TRBV15
TGTGCCAGCAGTTACTCGCTAGCGGAAACTCAAGAGACCCAGTACTTC	CASSYSLAETQETQYF	NA	TRBJ2-5	TRBD2	TRBV6-5
TGTGCCAGCTCAGGGGGCTGGCGCGAGACCCAGTACTTC	CASSGGWRETQYF	NA	TRBJ2-5	TRBD1	TRBV11-2
TGTGCCAGCACCCCCGGGGATACGCAGTATTTT	CASTPGDTQYF	NA	TRBJ2-3	NA	TRBV7-9
TGTGCCAGCAGTTACTCGGTCAGTCAGAACTATGGCTACACCTTC	CASSYSVSQNYGYTF	NA	TRBJ1-2	NA	TRBV6-5
TGTGCCACTATAGCGGGGGAATTTTCAGAGACCCAGTACTTC	CATIAGEFSETQYF	NA	TRBJ2-5	TRBD2	TRBV10-3
TGTGCCAGCAGCCTCGGACAAGCTAATGAGCAGTTCTTC	CASSLGQANEQFF	few	TRBJ2-1	NA	TRBV7-6
TGTGCCAGTAGTGAGCGGGCCTACGAGCAGTACTTC	CASSERAYEQYF	NA	TRBJ2-7	NA	TRBV19
TGTGCCAGTAGTATATCTGGGACAGGGAATGAAAAACTGTTTTTT	CASSISGTGNEKLFF	NA	TRBJ1-4	TRBD1	TRBV19